The 10 T cell receptor beta chains below were found in one sample sequenced in a study of glioma-infiltrating T cells after dendritic cell vaccination (dated by TCRdb to between 2015 and 2016). The library was generated by the immunoSEQ multiplex PCR assay. TCRdb carries this immuneACCESS record with in-frame sequences only. Its versions omit some clonotypes, under half of them owing to an unresolved V gene in the studies checked, with the rest unexplained. Across this sample there are about 20,000 clones, with 60% to 85% seen only once. Under 40% of the sample lies in the top ten. The sample was blood, taken before dendritic cell vaccination. The receptor source for this set is a human donor with glioblastoma.

This clone was counted once. The rearrangement joins TRBV15 to TRBJ1-1, with D possibly matching TRBD1 (5 bases). Trimming removed 1 base from V and 2 bases from J, with 17 bases in between. Germline lookup yields CDR1 LNHNV and CDR2 YYDKDF (reference sequence). The CDR3 length is 17 residues. The CDR3 nucleotides read TGTGCCACCAGCAGAGGGCGGCAGGGTAGAGGAAACACTGAAGCTTTCTTT. It yields the protein CATSRGRQGRGNTEAFF.

A single count supports this clone. The V and J genes are TRBV28 and TRBJ2-7; D remains ambiguous. This CDR3 comprises 14 residues. The V gene lost 3 bases and the J gene lost 0 bases, with 9 bases spanning the gap. Germline loops: CDR1 MDHEN, CDR2 SYDVKM. The CDR3 is CASSLTTSSYEQYF. The CDR3 DNA follows: TGTGCCAGCAGTTTGACGACAAGCTCCTACGAGCAGTACTTC.

V is TRBV6-5 and J is TRBJ1-2; D remains ambiguous. The V end was cut by 6 bases, the J end by 4 bases, with 15 bases between. Germline assignment: CDR1 MNHEY and CDR2 SVGAGI. This CDR3 is built from 14 residues. The CDR3 sequence: CASREPAGGYGYTF. DNA for the CDR3: TGTGCCAGCAGAGAACCGGCAGGAGGCTATGGCTACACCTTC.

The J gene is TRBJ2-1, the V gene TRBV7-3, with D perhaps TRBD1 (6 bases). There are 11 residues in the CDR3. CDR1 and CDR2 (germline): SGHTA, FQGTGA. The V gene lost 4 bases and the J gene lost 9 bases, with 7 bases spanning the gap. CDR3 loop: CASSSQGEQFF. The CDR3 region has the DNA TGTGCCAGCAGCTCACAGGGTGAGCAGTTCTTC.

The chain employs TRBV27 and TRBJ2-3; 7 positions agree with TRBD2. The CDR3 has 14 amino acids. V gave up 7 bases and J gave up 8 bases; unmatched junction bases: 12. The V gene's germline CDR1 is MNHEY and CDR2 SMNVEV (reference sequence). CDR3 sequence (DNA): TGTGCCAGCAACCCCGGGGGGAAGTTCGGTACGCAGTATTTT. Translation gives CASNPGGKFGTQYF.

The chain employs TRBV7-8 and TRBJ2-2; 7 positions agree with TRBD2. Germline V gene sequence: CDR1 SGHVS, CDR2 FQNEAQ. The V and J ends lost 7 bases and 6 bases, in that order; junction bases with no gene match: 8. The CDR3 is made up of 14 amino acids. CDR3 in amino acids: CASTKTSPPGELFF. In DNA form, the CDR3 reads TGTGCCAGCACTAAGACTAGCCCCCCCGGGGAGCTGTTTTTT.

The CDR3 here is CASSSSVTSGRAAKNIQYF. For the CDR3, the DNA is TGCGCCAGCAGCTCCTCCGTAACTAGCGGGAGGGCGGCCAAAAACATTCAGTACTTC. This sequence joins TRBV4-3 and TRBJ2-4, with TRBD2 matching 13 bases. The ends lost 5 bases at V and 1 base at J; junction bases unmatched: 11. Germline CDR1 is LGHNA and CDR2 is YSLEER. The CDR3 runs 19 residues.

The chain employs TRBV11-2 and TRBJ1-2; tentative D call: TRBD1 (5 bases). The germline V gene encodes CDR1 SGHAT and CDR2 FQNNGV. The CDR3 spans 14 residues. The V and J ends lost 2 bases and 4 bases respectively, with 11 bases between them. CDR3 region: CASSLQGLGYGYTF. The CDR3, as DNA: TGTGCCAGCAGCTTACAGGGTCTTGGCTATGGCTACACCTTC. The whole variable domain, remainder taken from reference TRBV11-2 and TRBJ1-2, is EAGVAQSPRYKIIEKRQSVAFWCNPISGHATLYWYQQILGQGPKLLIQFQNNGVVDDSQLPKDRFSAERLKGVDSTLKIQPAKLEDSAVYLCASSLQGLGYGYTFGSGTRLTVV.

The chain uses TRBV4-3 and TRBJ1-5; no clear D gene. Per the germline V gene, CDR1 is LGHNA and CDR2 is YSLEER. The germline V and J ends were trimmed by 0 bases and 2 bases, with 8 bases remaining between them. The CDR3 spans 15 residues. This CDR3 reads CASSQDGEGNQPQHF. The CDR3 DNA is TGCGCCAGCAGCCAAGATGGGGAGGGCAATCAGCCCCAGCATTTT.

The V gene is TRBV2, the J gene TRBJ2-7, with 8 bases fitting TRBD2. The V and J ends lost 3 bases and 6 bases, in that order; junction bases with no gene match: 4. The CDR3 has 13 residues. From germline, CDR1 is SNHLY and CDR2 FYNNEI. The CDR3, as DNA: TGTGCCAGCAGTGAGCCCGGGACTAGCGAGCAGTACTTC. It specifies CASSEPGTSEQYF.